The TCR beta chain under discussion was sequenced for a study of shared T cell receptors in the human thymus. Sequencing used immunoSEQ multiplex PCR; TCRdb keeps in-frame clones, though not all of them. Among some 700,000 clones, over 75% were seen once, and the ten largest hold under 0.012%. Germline V gene sequence: CDR1 LGHNT, CDR2 FRNRAP. The CDR3 is made up of 17 amino acids. The germline V and J ends were trimmed by 2 bases and 0 bases, with 15 bases remaining between them. This sample was also put to use in a study of human thymus T cells. Turning to that study: Resections that were taken during corrective heart surgery supplied the thymus tissue. Biased V and J segment usage appeared in thymus and peripheral blood. What related research reported was that thymic repertoires overlapped highly among unrelated individuals.

The source of this sequence is a girl younger than two with a congenital heart defect. Sequencing was carried out using thymocytes. V gene TRBV12-5 combines with J gene TRBJ2-3; D possibly corresponds to TRBD1 (6 bases). This CDR3 reads CASGLLHRAPSTDTQYF. The CDR3 coding sequence is TGTGCTAGTGGTTTGCTACACAGGGCTCCTAGCACAGATACGCAGTATTTT.